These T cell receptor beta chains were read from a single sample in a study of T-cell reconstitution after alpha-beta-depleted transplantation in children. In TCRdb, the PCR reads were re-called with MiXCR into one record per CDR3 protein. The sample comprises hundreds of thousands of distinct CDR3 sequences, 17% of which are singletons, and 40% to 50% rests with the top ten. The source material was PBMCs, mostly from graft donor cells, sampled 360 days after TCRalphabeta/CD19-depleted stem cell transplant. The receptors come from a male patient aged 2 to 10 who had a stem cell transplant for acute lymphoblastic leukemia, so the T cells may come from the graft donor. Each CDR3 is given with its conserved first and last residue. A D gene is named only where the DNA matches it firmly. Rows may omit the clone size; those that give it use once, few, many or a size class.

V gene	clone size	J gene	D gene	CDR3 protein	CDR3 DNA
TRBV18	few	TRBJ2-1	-	CASSPTTHSPSYNEQFF	TGTGCCAGCTCACCAACCACCCATAGTCCCTCCTACAATGAGCAGTTCTTC
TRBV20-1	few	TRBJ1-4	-	CSARPWETANEKLFF	TGCAGTGCTAGACCCTGGGAGACGGCTAATGAAAAACTGTTTTTT
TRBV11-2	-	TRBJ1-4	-	CASSSRADPNEKLFF	TGTGCCAGCAGCTCAAGGGCGGACCCTAATGAAAAACTGTTTTTT
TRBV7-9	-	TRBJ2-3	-	CASSLGRTTSTDTQYF	TGTGCCAGCAGCTTAGGCCGGACAACTAGCACAGATACGCAGTATTTT
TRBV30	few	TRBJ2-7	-	CAWSVQLRNEQYF	TGTGCCTGGAGTGTACAACTGAGAAACGAGCAGTACTTC
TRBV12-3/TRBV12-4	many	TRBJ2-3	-	CASSPGTRGTTDTQYF	TGTGCCAGCAGCCCCGGGACTCGCGGGACCACAGATACGCAGTATTTT
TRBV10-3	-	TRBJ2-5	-	CAISEPLPTGGETQYF	TGTGCCATCAGTGAGCCACTCCCGACCGGCGGGGAGACCCAGTACTTC
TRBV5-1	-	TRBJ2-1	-	CASSLASGEQFF	TGCGCCAGCAGCTTGGCGTCCGGCGAGCAGTTCTTC
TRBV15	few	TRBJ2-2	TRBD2	CATSRDLGGLAGGPSGELFF	TGTGCCACCAGCAGAGATCTCGGGGGACTAGCGGGGGGGCCCTCCGGGGAGCTGTTTTTT
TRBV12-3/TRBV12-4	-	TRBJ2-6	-	CASSPPWGPGANVLTF	TGTGCCAGCAGCCCTCCGTGGGGACCTGGGGCCAACGTCCTGACTTTC
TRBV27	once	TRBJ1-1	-	CASSLYLYAHRRNTEAFF	TGTGCCAGCAGTTTATATCTCTACGCCCACAGGCGGAACACTGAAGCTTTCTTT
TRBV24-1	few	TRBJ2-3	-	CATSSGGDTGYF	TGTGCCACCAGTTCTGGAGGCGACACAGGGTATTTT
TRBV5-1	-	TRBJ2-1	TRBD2	CASSLVAGGREQFF	TGCGCCAGCAGCTTGGTGGCGGGGGGCCGCGAGCAGTTCTTC
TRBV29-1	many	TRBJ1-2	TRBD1	CSALSGQGAGGYTF	TGCAGCGCCCTCTCCGGACAGGGGGCTGGAGGCTACACCTTC
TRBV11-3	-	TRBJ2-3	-	CASSSGLNTDTQYF	TGTGCCAGCAGCTCTGGACTCAACACAGATACGCAGTATTTT
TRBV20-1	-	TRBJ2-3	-	CSAMGGDTQYF	TGCAGTGCCATGGGGGGCGATACGCAGTATTTT
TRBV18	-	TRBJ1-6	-	CASSPGEDSPLHF	TGTGCCAGCTCACCGGGTGAGGATTCACCCCTCCACTTT
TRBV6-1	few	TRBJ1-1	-	CASSPNRGRGWTSEAFF	TGTGCCAGCAGCCCCAATAGGGGGAGGGGATGGACCTCTGAAGCTTTCTTT
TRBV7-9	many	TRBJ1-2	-	CASSLPPSF	TGTGCCAGCAGCTTACCCCCCTCCTTC
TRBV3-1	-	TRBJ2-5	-	CASSQSQGRRETQYF	TGTGCCAGCAGCCAGAGCCAGGGGCGCCGAGAGACCCAGTACTTC
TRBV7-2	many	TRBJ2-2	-	CASSPAGLNTGELFF	TGTGCCAGCAGCCCTGCGGGATTGAACACCGGGGAGCTGTTTTTT
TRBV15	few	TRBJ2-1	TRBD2	CATSRDLGIAGGTKPNEQFF	TGTGCCACCAGCAGAGATTTAGGGATTGCGGGGGGCACGAAGCCCAATGAGCAGTTCTTC
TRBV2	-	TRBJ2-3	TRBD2	CASFAGTSFTDTQYF	TGTGCCAGCTTCGCCGGGACTAGTTTTACAGATACGCAGTATTTT
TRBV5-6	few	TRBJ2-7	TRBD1	CASSVRDRASAASYEQYF	TGTGCCAGCAGCGTGCGGGACAGGGCTTCGGCGGCCTCCTACGAGCAGTACTTC
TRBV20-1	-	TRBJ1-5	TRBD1	CSARQTGGGQPQHF	TGCAGTGCTAGACAGACAGGGGGAGGTCAGCCCCAGCATTTT
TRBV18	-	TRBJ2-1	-	CASSPLAQGSNEQFF	TGTGCCAGCTCACCACTTGCTCAGGGAAGCAATGAGCAGTTCTTC
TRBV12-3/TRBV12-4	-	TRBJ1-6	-	CASSAGDSPLHF	TGTGCCAGCAGTGCCGGGGACTCACCCCTCCACTTT
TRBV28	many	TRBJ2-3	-	CASSLLGLSTDTQYF	TGTGCCAGCAGTTTACTTGGACTTAGCACAGATACGCAGTATTTT
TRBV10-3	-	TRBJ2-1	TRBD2	CAIRETSGVRDEQFF	TGTGCCATCAGGGAAACTAGCGGGGTGAGGGATGAGCAGTTCTTC
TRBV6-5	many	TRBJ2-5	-	CASSYSNIFEGETQYF	TGTGCCAGCAGTTACTCGAACATTTTTGAGGGGGAGACCCAGTACTTC
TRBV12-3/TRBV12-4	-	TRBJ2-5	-	CASSSTAGGTQYF	TGTGCCAGCAGTTCGACAGCTGGGGGGACCCAGTACTTC
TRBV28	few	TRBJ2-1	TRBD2	CASSFWLAGSSYNEQFF	TGTGCCAGCAGTTTCTGGTTAGCGGGGAGCTCCTACAATGAGCAGTTCTTC
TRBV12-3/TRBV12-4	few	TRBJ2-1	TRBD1	CASRGARGPQGLYNEQFF	TGTGCCAGCAGGGGGGCCAGGGGGCCCCAAGGGCTTTACAATGAGCAGTTCTTC
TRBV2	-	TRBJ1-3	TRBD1	CASSEGQGARNTIYF	TGTGCCAGCAGCGAGGGACAGGGGGCGAGAAACACCATATATTTT
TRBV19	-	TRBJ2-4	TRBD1	CASSQTAGTGTIQYF	TGTGCCAGTAGCCAGACAGCCGGGACAGGGACCATTCAGTACTTC
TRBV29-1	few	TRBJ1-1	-	CSVPSDGLGTEAFF	TGCAGCGTACCCAGCGACGGGCTGGGCACTGAAGCCTTCTTT
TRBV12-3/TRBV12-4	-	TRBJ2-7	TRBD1	CASSSTGKHHEQYF	TGTGCCAGCAGTTCGACAGGGAAACACCACGAGCAGTACTTC
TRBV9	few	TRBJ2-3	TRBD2	CASSVFPWTSGSTDTQYF	TGTGCCAGCAGCGTATTCCCGTGGACTAGCGGAAGCACAGATACGCAGTATTTT
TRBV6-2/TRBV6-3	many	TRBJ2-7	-	CASSYSRHGGSYEQYF	TGTGCCAGCAGTTACTCGAGGCACGGAGGCTCCTACGAGCAGTACTTC
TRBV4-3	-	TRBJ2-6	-	CASSQDLTTGANVLTF	TGCGCCAGCAGCCAAGATCTCACGACCGGGGCCAACGTCCTGACTTTC
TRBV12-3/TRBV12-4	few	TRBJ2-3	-	CASRPREGPDTQYF	TGTGCCAGCAGACCCCGAGAGGGACCAGATACGCAGTATTTT
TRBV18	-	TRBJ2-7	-	CASSATTSSYEQYF	TGTGCCAGCTCAGCGACGACAAGCTCCTACGAGCAGTACTTC
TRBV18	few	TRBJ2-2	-	CASSPWTTGTGELFF	TGTGCCAGCTCACCATGGACGACGGGCACCGGGGAGCTGTTTTTT
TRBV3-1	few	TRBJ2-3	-	CASSPVDAGDTQYF	TGTGCCAGCAGTCCCGTGGACGCAGGAGATACGCAGTATTTT
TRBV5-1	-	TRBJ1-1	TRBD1	CASSEDRGHDTEAFF	TGCGCCAGCAGCGAAGACAGGGGGCACGACACTGAAGCTTTCTTT
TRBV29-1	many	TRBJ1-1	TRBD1	CSVDEQQGRTEAFF	TGCAGCGTTGATGAGCAACAGGGGAGGACTGAAGCTTTCTTT
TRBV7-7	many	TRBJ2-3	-	CASSLAFADTQYF	TGTGCCAGCAGCTTAGCGTTCGCAGATACGCAGTATTTT
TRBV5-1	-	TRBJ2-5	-	CASSLAGAQWETQYF	TGCGCCAGCAGCTTGGCTGGGGCCCAGTGGGAGACCCAGTACTTC
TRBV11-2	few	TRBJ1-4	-	CASSPRLDEKLFF	TGTGCCAGCAGCCCCCGCCTGGATGAAAAACTGTTTTTT
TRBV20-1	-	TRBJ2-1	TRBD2	CCAGSWVAGGPNEQFF	TGCTGTGCTGGGTCGTGGGTAGCGGGGGGGCCGAATGAGCAGTTCTTC
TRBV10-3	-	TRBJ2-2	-	CATTEVRKNTGELFF	TGTGCCACCACCGAGGTCCGGAAGAACACCGGGGAGCTGTTTTTT